The TCR beta chain described here comes from a study of cytomegalovirus exposure and HLA in healthy donors. Study observations and caveats: Later analysis suggested most CMV-associated TCR beta chains were HLA-restricted.

In the PCR, 60 Vbeta and 13 Jbeta primers were used. The data were produced by immunoSEQ multiplex PCR, yet TCRdb's version contains in-frame clones alone and is incomplete. The table shows some 130,000 clones, with about three quarters occurring only once. Germline V gene lookup returns CDR1 MDHEN and CDR2 SYDVKM. The CDR3 consists of 18 residues. V lost 5 bases to trimming and J lost 6 bases; unmatched junction nucleotides: 21. Points on this clone: What it binds is not known.

V is TRBV28 and J is TRBJ1-2; 7 nucleotides line up with TRBD1. The clonotype comes from a human donor in good health. Source material: PBMCs. The DNA for the CDR3 is TGTGCCAGCAGTCCCCCCCGGACAGGTCCCCCCCTTCTCGATGGCTACACCTTC. It codes for CASSPPRTGPPLLDGYTF.